A selection of T cell receptor beta chains follows, all from one sample in a study of human CD4 T cells and Enterobacteriaceae. Assay used: immunoSEQ multiplex PCR; TCRdb lists only in-frame clones, some missing. Of tens of thousands of clones in the sample, about 80% are singletons; the top ten hold approximately 1.7%. Sequenced sample: memory CD4+ T cells from blood. The receptors were gathered from a human donor in good health. CDR3s include the opening cysteine and the closing phenylalanine or tryptophan. Fields, in order: clone size, J gene, V gene, CDR3 length, D gene, CDR3 protein, CDR3 DNA. D genes are given only for firm matches. For some rows the clone size is stated as once, few or many, or as a class when expanded; others skip it.

abundance: NA
j_gene: TRBJ2-2
v_gene: TRBV19
len: 16
d_gene: TRBD2
CDR3aa: CASSIGGLAYTGELFF
CDR3nt: TGTGCCAGTAGTATAGGTGGACTAGCGTACACCGGGGAGCTGTTTTTT

abundance: NA
j_gene: TRBJ1-5
v_gene: TRBV10-2
len: 15
d_gene: TRBD1
CDR3aa: CASGDRAPRPEPQHF
CDR3nt: TGCGCCAGCGGGGACAGGGCCCCCCGTCCGGAGCCCCAGCATTTT

abundance: NA
j_gene: TRBJ1-5
v_gene: TRBV2
len: 14
d_gene: NA
CDR3aa: CASSEAGDGQPQHF
CDR3nt: TGTGCCAGCAGTGAAGCCGGGGATGGTCAGCCCCAGCATTTT

abundance: few
j_gene: TRBJ1-5
v_gene: TRBV6-1
len: 15
d_gene: NA
CDR3aa: CASSRDRDKNQPQHF
CDR3nt: TGTGCCAGCAGTCGTGACCGGGACAAAAATCAGCCCCAGCATTTT

abundance: NA
j_gene: TRBJ1-2
v_gene: TRBV27
len: 14
d_gene: NA
CDR3aa: CASSLGGQRVGYTF
CDR3nt: TGTGCCAGCAGTTTAGGCGGACAAAGGGTTGGCTACACCTTC

abundance: NA
j_gene: TRBJ2-7
v_gene: TRBV27
len: 13
d_gene: TRBD2
CDR3aa: CASSLKDWDYQYF
CDR3nt: TGTGCCAGCAGTTTAAAAGATTGGGACTACCAGTACTTC

abundance: NA
j_gene: TRBJ1-1
v_gene: TRBV12-5
len: 14
d_gene: TRBD1
CDR3aa: CASGTGDMNTEAFF
CDR3nt: TGTGCTAGCGGTACAGGGGACATGAACACTGAAGCTTTCTTT

abundance: NA
j_gene: TRBJ2-7
v_gene: TRBV4-1
len: 16
d_gene: TRBD1
CDR3aa: CASSQGWGQATYEQYF
CDR3nt: TGCGCCAGCAGCCAAGGCTGGGGACAGGCCACCTACGAGCAGTACTTC

abundance: NA
j_gene: TRBJ2-7
v_gene: TRBV5-1
len: 13
d_gene: NA
CDR3aa: CASSLDMRREQYF
CDR3nt: TGCGCCAGCAGCCTTGACATGCGTCGCGAGCAGTACTTC

abundance: NA
j_gene: TRBJ2-2
v_gene: TRBV5-1
len: 16
d_gene: NA
CDR3aa: CASSGGGGASTGELFF
CDR3nt: TGCGCCAGCAGCGGCGGTGGGGGCGCGAGCACCGGGGAGCTGTTTTTT

abundance: NA
j_gene: TRBJ2-7
v_gene: TRBV7-3
len: 13
d_gene: NA
CDR3aa: CASSPTGQSEQYF
CDR3nt: TGTGCCAGCAGCCCAACCGGACAGTCCGAGCAGTACTTC

abundance: NA
j_gene: TRBJ1-5
v_gene: TRBV18
len: 14
d_gene: NA
CDR3aa: CASSPGAENQPQHF
CDR3nt: TGTGCCAGCTCTCCCGGGGCGGAAAATCAGCCCCAGCATTTT

abundance: NA
j_gene: TRBJ2-3
v_gene: TRBV2
len: 12
d_gene: NA
CDR3aa: CASSELGDTQYF
CDR3nt: TGTGCCAGCAGTGAACTAGGAGATACGCAGTATTTT

abundance: NA
j_gene: TRBJ2-1
v_gene: TRBV7-9
len: 14
d_gene: TRBD2
CDR3aa: CASSPGLANTGQFF
CDR3nt: TGTGCCAGCAGTCCCGGACTAGCCAATACTGGGCAGTTCTTC

abundance: few
j_gene: TRBJ2-3
v_gene: TRBV7-9
len: 14
d_gene: TRBD2
CDR3aa: CASGASGNTDTQYF
CDR3nt: TGTGCCAGCGGGGCTAGCGGGAACACAGATACGCAGTATTTT

abundance: NA
j_gene: TRBJ1-1
v_gene: TRBV11-2
len: 14
d_gene: TRBD1
CDR3aa: CASSFQGANTEAFF
CDR3nt: TGTGCCAGCAGCTTTCAGGGGGCGAACACTGAAGCTTTCTTT

abundance: NA
j_gene: TRBJ1-1
v_gene: TRBV4-1
len: 19
d_gene: NA
CDR3aa: CASSQEDESRRAMNTEAFF
CDR3nt: TGCGCCAGCAGCCAAGAGGATGAAAGTCGACGGGCGATGAACACTGAAGCTTTCTTT

abundance: once
j_gene: TRBJ1-3
v_gene: TRBV9
len: 13
d_gene: NA
CDR3aa: CASSPPAANTIYF
CDR3nt: TGTGCCAGCAGCCCCCCGGCGGCGAACACCATATATTTT

abundance: once
j_gene: TRBJ1-1
v_gene: TRBV5-1
len: 15
d_gene: NA
CDR3aa: CASSLASAGETEAFF
CDR3nt: TGCGCCAGCAGCTTGGCCTCGGCAGGAGAGACTGAAGCTTTCTTT

abundance: NA
j_gene: TRBJ2-6
v_gene: TRBV2
len: 15
d_gene: TRBD1
CDR3aa: CASSPDRDGANVLTF
CDR3nt: TGTGCCAGCAGTCCCGACAGGGATGGGGCCAACGTCCTGACTTTC

abundance: NA
j_gene: TRBJ2-3
v_gene: TRBV18
len: 16
d_gene: TRBD2
CDR3aa: CASSPTIAGGADTQYF
CDR3nt: TGTGCCAGCTCACCCACCATAGCGGGAGGAGCAGATACGCAGTATTTT

abundance: NA
j_gene: TRBJ1-1
v_gene: TRBV10-3
len: 15
d_gene: NA
CDR3aa: CAISESTGEGTEAFF
CDR3nt: TGTGCCATCAGTGAGTCGACAGGCGAGGGGACTGAAGCTTTCTTT

abundance: NA
j_gene: TRBJ1-1
v_gene: TRBV11-2
len: 13
d_gene: NA
CDR3aa: CASSLSRNTEAFF
CDR3nt: TGTGCCAGCAGCTTAAGCAGGAACACTGAAGCTTTCTTT

abundance: NA
j_gene: TRBJ1-1
v_gene: TRBV27
len: 13
d_gene: TRBD1
CDR3aa: CASKRQGTTEAFF
CDR3nt: TGTGCCAGCAAACGACAGGGGACCACTGAAGCTTTCTTT

abundance: NA
j_gene: TRBJ1-5
v_gene: TRBV7-3
len: 18
d_gene: NA
CDR3aa: CASSLKSRAGYSNQPQHF
CDR3nt: TGTGCCAGCAGCTTAAAGTCAAGGGCGGGTTATAGCAATCAGCCCCAGCATTTT

abundance: NA
j_gene: TRBJ1-5
v_gene: TRBV7-8
len: 17
d_gene: TRBD1
CDR3aa: CASSLVSGGDSNQPQHF
CDR3nt: TGTGCCAGCAGCTTAGTCTCAGGGGGAGATAGCAATCAGCCCCAGCATTTT

abundance: NA
j_gene: TRBJ2-1
v_gene: TRBV19
len: 15
d_gene: NA
CDR3aa: CASTASGGTYNEQFF
CDR3nt: TGTGCCAGTACCGCCTCAGGGGGGACCTACAATGAGCAGTTCTTC

abundance: NA
j_gene: TRBJ1-1
v_gene: TRBV10-3
len: 11
d_gene: NA
CDR3aa: CAIQENTEAFF
CDR3nt: TGTGCCATACAGGAGAACACTGAAGCTTTCTTT

abundance: NA
j_gene: TRBJ1-4
v_gene: TRBV28
len: 16
d_gene: NA
CDR3aa: CASSPPVGGMYEKLFF
CDR3nt: TGTGCCAGCAGTCCCCCAGTTGGGGGAATGTATGAAAAACTGTTTTTT

abundance: NA
j_gene: TRBJ2-4
v_gene: TRBV18
len: 13
d_gene: NA
CDR3aa: CASSPAREHIQYF
CDR3nt: TGTGCCAGCTCACCGGCCAGGGAACACATTCAGTACTTC

abundance: NA
j_gene: TRBJ2-3
v_gene: TRBV5-4
len: 16
d_gene: TRBD2
CDR3aa: CASSQDWRGGRDTQYF
CDR3nt: TGCGCCAGCAGCCAAGATTGGCGGGGAGGGCGAGATACGCAGTATTTT

abundance: NA
j_gene: TRBJ2-1
v_gene: TRBV29-1
len: 17
d_gene: TRBD2
CDR3aa: CSVSAGLAGGRGDEQFF
CDR3nt: TGCAGCGTGTCCGCTGGACTAGCGGGAGGAAGAGGCGATGAGCAGTTCTTC

abundance: NA
j_gene: TRBJ1-1
v_gene: TRBV2
len: 13
d_gene: TRBD1
CDR3aa: CASSIRDSTEAFF
CDR3nt: TGTGCCAGCAGCATACGGGACAGCACTGAAGCTTTCTTT

abundance: NA
j_gene: TRBJ2-5
v_gene: TRBV19
len: 13
d_gene: NA
CDR3aa: CASSYSPGEAQYF
CDR3nt: TGTGCCAGTAGTTACTCCCCCGGAGAGGCCCAGTACTTC

abundance: NA
j_gene: TRBJ2-7
v_gene: TRBV6-1
len: 14
d_gene: NA
CDR3aa: CASSELLRTPEQYF
CDR3nt: TGTGCCAGCAGTGAACTCCTCCGGACGCCCGAGCAGTACTTC

abundance: few
j_gene: TRBJ2-3
v_gene: TRBV9
len: 19
d_gene: TRBD2
CDR3aa: CASSERGDPGRGGADTQYF
CDR3nt: TGTGCCAGCAGCGAGAGAGGTGATCCGGGCCGCGGGGGAGCAGATACGCAGTATTTT

abundance: NA
j_gene: TRBJ1-2
v_gene: TRBV2
len: 14
d_gene: NA
CDR3aa: CASSTGSPNYGHTF
CDR3nt: TGTGCCAGCAGTACAGGGAGTCCTAACTATGGCCACACCTTC

abundance: NA
j_gene: TRBJ2-5
v_gene: TRBV5-4
len: 15
d_gene: TRBD1
CDR3aa: CASSSGTGGPQTQYF
CDR3nt: TGTGCCAGCAGCTCCGGGACAGGGGGCCCCCAGACCCAGTACTTC

abundance: once
j_gene: TRBJ2-5
v_gene: TRBV27
len: 15
d_gene: TRBD1
CDR3aa: CASSTGQARGSAQYF
CDR3nt: TGTGCCAGCAGTACCGGACAGGCAAGGGGATCGGCCCAGTACTTC

abundance: NA
j_gene: TRBJ2-5
v_gene: TRBV6-1
len: 17
d_gene: NA
CDR3aa: CASSEIGLWGPQATQYF
CDR3nt: TGTGCCAGCAGTGAAATAGGGTTGTGGGGACCGCAAGCGACCCAGTACTTC

abundance: NA
j_gene: TRBJ1-1
v_gene: TRBV28
len: 13
d_gene: NA
CDR3aa: CASSSTRDLGAFF
CDR3nt: TGTGCCAGCAGTTCGACCCGGGATCTCGGGGCTTTCTTT

abundance: NA
j_gene: TRBJ2-4
v_gene: TRBV7-3
len: 15
d_gene: TRBD2
CDR3aa: CASSPGGGPRNIQYF
CDR3nt: TGTGCCAGCAGCCCGGGGGGAGGCCCCAGAAACATTCAGTACTTC

abundance: NA
j_gene: TRBJ2-3
v_gene: TRBV5-6
len: 14
d_gene: NA
CDR3aa: CASSSPVGADTQYF
CDR3nt: TGTGCCAGCAGCTCCCCCGTGGGGGCAGATACGCAGTATTTT

abundance: NA
j_gene: TRBJ2-7
v_gene: TRBV19
len: 17
d_gene: NA
CDR3aa: CASSRMRGVGISYEQYF
CDR3nt: TGTGCCAGTAGTAGGATGAGAGGGGTCGGGATTTCCTACGAGCAGTACTTC

abundance: NA
j_gene: TRBJ1-1
v_gene: TRBV7-9
len: 13
d_gene: NA
CDR3aa: CASSTMGGTEAFF
CDR3nt: TGTGCCAGCAGCACAATGGGGGGGACTGAAGCTTTCTTT

abundance: NA
j_gene: TRBJ2-2
v_gene: TRBV10-1
len: 14
d_gene: TRBD1
CDR3aa: CASTPGQGTGELFF
CDR3nt: TGCGCCAGTACCCCGGGACAGGGGACCGGGGAGCTGTTTTTT

abundance: NA
j_gene: TRBJ2-7
v_gene: TRBV19
len: 13
d_gene: NA
CDR3aa: CASSIQAYGEQYF
CDR3nt: TGTGCCAGTAGTATTCAGGCCTATGGGGAGCAGTACTTC

abundance: NA
j_gene: TRBJ2-2
v_gene: TRBV29-1
len: 13
d_gene: NA
CDR3aa: CSVEEGLTGELFF
CDR3nt: TGCAGCGTTGAAGAGGGACTGACCGGGGAGCTGTTTTTT

abundance: once
j_gene: TRBJ2-7
v_gene: TRBV5-1
len: 15
d_gene: TRBD2
CDR3aa: CASSLVGLGMDEQYF
CDR3nt: TGCGCCAGCAGCCTGGTGGGACTAGGGATGGACGAGCAGTACTTC

abundance: NA
j_gene: TRBJ2-5
v_gene: TRBV5-1
len: 14
d_gene: NA
CDR3aa: CASSSGGEEETQYF
CDR3nt: TGCGCCAGCAGCTCAGGGGGGGAAGAAGAGACCCAGTACTTC

abundance: NA
j_gene: TRBJ2-2
v_gene: TRBV7-3
len: 14
d_gene: NA
CDR3aa: CASSLSTNTGELFF
CDR3nt: TGTGCCAGCAGCTTATCCACAAACACCGGGGAGCTGTTTTTT

abundance: NA
j_gene: TRBJ2-5
v_gene: TRBV5-1
len: 11
d_gene: NA
CDR3aa: CASSPDETQYF
CDR3nt: TGCGCCAGCAGCCCCGATGAGACCCAGTACTTC

abundance: NA
j_gene: TRBJ2-3
v_gene: TRBV7-6
len: 13
d_gene: TRBD2
CDR3aa: CASASGNQDTQYF
CDR3nt: TGTGCCAGCGCTAGCGGGAACCAAGATACGCAGTATTTT

abundance: few
j_gene: TRBJ2-7
v_gene: TRBV7-2
len: 13
d_gene: TRBD2
CDR3aa: CASSLAGSGGSNF
CDR3nt: TGTGCCAGCAGCTTAGCAGGCAGCGGGGGATCTAACTTC